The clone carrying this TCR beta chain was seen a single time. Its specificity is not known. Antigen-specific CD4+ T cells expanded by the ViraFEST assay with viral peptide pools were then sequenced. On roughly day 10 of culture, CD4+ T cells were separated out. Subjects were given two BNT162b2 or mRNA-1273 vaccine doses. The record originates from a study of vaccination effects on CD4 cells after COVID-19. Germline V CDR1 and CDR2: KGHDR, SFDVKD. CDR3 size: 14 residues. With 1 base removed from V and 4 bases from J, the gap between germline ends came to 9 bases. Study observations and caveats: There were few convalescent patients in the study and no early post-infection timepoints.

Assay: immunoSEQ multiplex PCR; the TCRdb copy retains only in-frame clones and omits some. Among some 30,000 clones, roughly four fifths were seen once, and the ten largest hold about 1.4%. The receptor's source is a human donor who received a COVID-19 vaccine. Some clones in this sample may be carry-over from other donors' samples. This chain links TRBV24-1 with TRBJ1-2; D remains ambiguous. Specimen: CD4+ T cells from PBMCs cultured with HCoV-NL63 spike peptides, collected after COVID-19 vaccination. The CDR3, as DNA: TGTGCCACCAGTGATTTAAACGGATTCTATGGCTACACCTTC. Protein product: CATSDLNGFYGYTF.